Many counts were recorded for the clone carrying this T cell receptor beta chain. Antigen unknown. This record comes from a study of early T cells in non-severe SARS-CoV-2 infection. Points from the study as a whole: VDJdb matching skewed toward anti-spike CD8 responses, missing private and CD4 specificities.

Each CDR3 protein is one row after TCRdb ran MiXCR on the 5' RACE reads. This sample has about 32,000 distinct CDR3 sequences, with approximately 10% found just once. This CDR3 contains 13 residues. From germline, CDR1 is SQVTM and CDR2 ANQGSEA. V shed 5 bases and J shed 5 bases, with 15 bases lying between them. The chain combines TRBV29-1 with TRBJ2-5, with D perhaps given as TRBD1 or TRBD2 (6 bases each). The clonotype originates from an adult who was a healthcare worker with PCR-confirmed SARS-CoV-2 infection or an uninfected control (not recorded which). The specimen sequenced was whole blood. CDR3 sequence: CSVTTQGGETQYF. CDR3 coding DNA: TGCAGCGTTACAACACAGGGAGGCGAGACCCAGTACTTC.